Below, one T cell receptor beta chain is given with its context. The specificity of this receptor is unknown. No base-level quality is on record; no much larger clone is a single base apart. The data stem from a study of blood T cell repertoires in COVID-19 (dated by TCRdb to the early 2020s). With regard to the full study: Samples covering the acute and convalescent phases of COVID-19 were provided by collaborators in the United States, Italy and Spain. The prospective study material was composed of cDNA or gDNA derived from T cells, B-cell-depleted T cells, or PBMCs. The dataset comprised deeply sampled blood TCRbeta repertoires from subjects exposed to, actively infected with, or recovered from COVID-19. A freely available public database, intended as a resource for researchers studying the immune response to SARS-CoV-2, is where the repertoires were released. The samples were drawn from the first 160 participants of the ongoing ImmuneRACE study and from 950 to 1,500 subjects provided by 6 global collaborators. Sample metadata almost always included a de-identified subject ID, COVID-19 status, age in years and sex. Where HLA class I and class II types were available, the types were taken from metadata supplied by the sample provider, not from assay-based typing. Findings and caveats that apply to the study as a whole: Clinical and demographic metadata were provided uncurated, with the amount varying by source and participant.

Another Seattle source contributed samples from volunteer blood donors who had recovered from COVID-19. The collaborating institutions used their own protocols to collect whole blood in K2EDTA tubes. For TCRbeta analysis, collaborators shipped samples in one of three forms: frozen whole blood, isolated PBMCs, or DNA extracted from either of those sample types. The immunoSEQ Assay, a bias-controlled multiplex PCR, was used to amplify TCRbeta CDR3 regions from genomic DNA. Concerning the study's data processing: Nucleated cell counts per sample were estimated from amplification of reference gene primers within the assay. Sequence reads were collapsed and filtered to measure the absolute abundance of every unique TCRbeta CDR3 rearrangement. Productive Simpson clonality was computed per sample as the square root of Simpson's diversity index over productive rearrangements. What TCRdb holds here is the immuneACCESS table cut down to in-frame rearrangements. Part of the clones is not present; checked against another copy, under half of the missing clones reflect an unresolved V gene, and the others are unexplained. The V and J calls and clone size were taken over from that table, and D and trimming were inferred from the DNA. This sample holds over 200,000 clones; around 90% were observed only once. Around 6.9% of the sample is taken by the ten largest.

The junction shows trimming of 3 bases on V and 2 bases on J, plus 8 bases between the germline ends. The CDR3 holds 13 amino acids from the cysteine to the phenylalanine. The sequence is cut down to CDR3 DNA, 39 bases in frame from base 1. The germline V gene provides CDR1 SGDLS and CDR2 YYNGEE. The sequencing input was peripheral blood. The source is a man aged 55 to 70 who had recovered from COVID-19. This chain joins TRBV9 to TRBJ1-1; TRBD1 could be the D gene, as 5 bases match. Here is the DNA: TGTGCCAGCAGCGAGGGGACTAACACTGAAGCTTTCTTT. Its protein is CASSEGTNTEAFF.